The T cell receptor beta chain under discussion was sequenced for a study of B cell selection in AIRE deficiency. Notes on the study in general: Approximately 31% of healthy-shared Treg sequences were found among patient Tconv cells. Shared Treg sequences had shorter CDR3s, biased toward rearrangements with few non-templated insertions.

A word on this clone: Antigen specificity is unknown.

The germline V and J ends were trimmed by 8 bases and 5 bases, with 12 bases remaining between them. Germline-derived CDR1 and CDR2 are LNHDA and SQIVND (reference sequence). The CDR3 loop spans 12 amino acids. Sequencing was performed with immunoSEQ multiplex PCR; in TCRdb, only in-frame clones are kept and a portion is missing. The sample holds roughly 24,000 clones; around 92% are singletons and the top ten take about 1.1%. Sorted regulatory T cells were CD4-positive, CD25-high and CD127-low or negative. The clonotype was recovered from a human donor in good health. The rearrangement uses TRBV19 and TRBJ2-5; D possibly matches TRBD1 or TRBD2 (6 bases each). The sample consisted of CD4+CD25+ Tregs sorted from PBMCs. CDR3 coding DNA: TGTGCCAGTGGCCGGGGGCCGGAGACCCAGTACTTC. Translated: CASGRGPETQYF.